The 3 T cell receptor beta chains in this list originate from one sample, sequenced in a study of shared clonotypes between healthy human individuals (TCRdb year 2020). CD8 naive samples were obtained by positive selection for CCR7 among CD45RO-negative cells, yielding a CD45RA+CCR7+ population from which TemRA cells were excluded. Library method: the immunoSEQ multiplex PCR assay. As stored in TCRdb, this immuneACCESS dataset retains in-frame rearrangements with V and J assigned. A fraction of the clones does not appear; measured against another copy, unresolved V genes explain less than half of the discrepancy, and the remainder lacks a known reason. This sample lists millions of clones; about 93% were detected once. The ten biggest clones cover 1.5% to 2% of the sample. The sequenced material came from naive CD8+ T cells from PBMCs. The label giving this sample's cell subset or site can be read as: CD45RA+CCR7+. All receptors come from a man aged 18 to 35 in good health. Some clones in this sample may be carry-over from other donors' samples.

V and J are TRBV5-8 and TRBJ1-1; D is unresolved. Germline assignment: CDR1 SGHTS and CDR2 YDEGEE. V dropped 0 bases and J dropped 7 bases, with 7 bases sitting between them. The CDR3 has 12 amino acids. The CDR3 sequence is CASSLARGEAFF. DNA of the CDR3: TGTGCCAGCAGCTTGGCTAGAGGTGAAGCTTTCTTT.

The CDR3 DNA sequence: TGTGCCAGCAGCTCCCGACCGGGACAGGGGGACGAGCAGTACTTC. The encoded protein is CASSSRPGQGDEQYF. The chain recombines TRBV11-2 with TRBJ2-7; TRBD1 aligns across 11 bases. The V and J ends lost 4 bases and 5 bases, in that order; junction bases with no gene match: 7. The germline CDR1 and CDR2 sequences are SGHAT and FQNNGV. This CDR3 comprises 15 residues.

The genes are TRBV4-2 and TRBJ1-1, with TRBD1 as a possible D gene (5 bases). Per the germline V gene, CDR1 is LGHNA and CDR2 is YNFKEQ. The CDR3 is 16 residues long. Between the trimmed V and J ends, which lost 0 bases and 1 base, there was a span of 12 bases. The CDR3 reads CASSQDREVGNTEAFF. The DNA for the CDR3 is TGTGCCAGCAGCCAAGACAGGGAGGTTGGGAACACTGAAGCTTTCTTT.